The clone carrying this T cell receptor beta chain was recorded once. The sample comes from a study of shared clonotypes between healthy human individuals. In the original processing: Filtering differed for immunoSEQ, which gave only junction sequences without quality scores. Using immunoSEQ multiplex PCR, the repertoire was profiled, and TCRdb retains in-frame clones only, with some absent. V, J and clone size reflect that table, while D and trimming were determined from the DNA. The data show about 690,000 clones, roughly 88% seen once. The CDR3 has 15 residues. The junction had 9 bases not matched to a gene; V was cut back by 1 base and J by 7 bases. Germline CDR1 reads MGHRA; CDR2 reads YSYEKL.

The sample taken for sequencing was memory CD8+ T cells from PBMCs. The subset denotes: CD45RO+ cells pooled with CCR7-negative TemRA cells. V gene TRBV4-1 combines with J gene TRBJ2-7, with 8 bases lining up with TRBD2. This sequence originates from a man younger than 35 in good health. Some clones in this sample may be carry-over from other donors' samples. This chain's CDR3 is CASSQGPGGDWEQYF. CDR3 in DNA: TGCGCCAGCAGCCAAGGTCCGGGGGGGGATTGGGAGCAGTACTTC.